This is a list of T cell receptor beta chains from one sample in a study of OX40 agonist ivuxolimab in advanced cancers. Some clones are missing from TCRdb's copy, which holds only in-frame ones; the method was immunoSEQ multiplex PCR. Here the sample spans 50,000 to 65,000 clones, 80% to 90% being singletons. The starting material was CD4+ or CD8+ T cells sorted from blood, obtained in a trial of the OX40 agonist ivuxolimab. These receptors originate from an adult with an advanced solid tumor such as melanoma, head and neck, liver or kidney cancer. Each CDR3 is given with its conserved first and last residue. The D gene is left open where the match is weak. Expanded clones are given a class, and other clones once, few, many or no size at all.

clone size,V gene,D gene,J gene,CDR3 protein,CDR3 DNA
medium-sized,TRBV29-1,TRBD1,TRBJ2-7,CSVDLWGQGGEQYF,TGCAGCGTTGACTTATGGGGACAGGGAGGGGAGCAGTACTTC
NA,TRBV29-1,NA,TRBJ2-7,CSVQEAGYEQYF,TGCAGCGTCCAAGAAGCAGGCTACGAGCAGTACTTC
NA,TRBV28,TRBD1,TRBJ1-2,CASSPGQLDGYTF,TGTGCCAGCAGCCCGGGACAGCTTGACGGCTACACCTTC
NA,TRBV2,NA,TRBJ2-3,CASSLRLGGTDTQYF,TGTGCCAGCAGCCTCCGACTAGGCGGCACAGATACGCAGTATTTT
NA,TRBV10-3,NA,TRBJ2-5,CAISVLETQYF,TGTGCCATCAGCGTATTAGAGACCCAGTACTTC
NA,TRBV6-5,TRBD2,TRBJ2-5,CASSYSGTRAQETQYF,TGTGCCAGCAGTTACTCAGGGACTAGGGCCCAAGAGACCCAGTACTTC
few,TRBV19,NA,TRBJ1-2,CALSTPSGYTF,TGTGCCCTTAGTACGCCCAGTGGCTACACCTTC
NA,TRBV7-9,NA,TRBJ2-3,CASSPGLAIDTQYF,TGTGCCAGCAGTCCCGGCCTAGCCATAGATACGCAGTATTTT
few,TRBV6-4,NA,TRBJ2-3,CASSADSSSTDTQYF,TGTGCCAGCAGTGCCGACAGTTCTAGCACAGATACGCAGTATTTT
NA,TRBV11-3,NA,TRBJ2-1,CASTRGGQLYNEQFF,TGTGCCAGTACTAGGGGGGGGCAGCTATACAATGAGCAGTTCTTC
NA,TRBV7-9,NA,TRBJ2-2,CASSLGTANTGELFF,TGTGCCAGCAGCTTAGGGACTGCGAACACCGGGGAGCTGTTTTTT
NA,TRBV18,TRBD1,TRBJ1-4,CASRDRTNEKLFF,TGTGCCAGCCGGGACAGGACTAATGAAAAACTGTTTTTT
NA,TRBV6-1,NA,TRBJ2-4,CASSANVYIQYF,TGTGCCAGCAGTGCAAATGTATACATTCAGTACTTC
once,TRBV6-5,NA,TRBJ2-7,CASSYSLGGEQYF,TGTGCCAGCAGTTACTCTCTGGGTGGGGAGCAGTACTTC
NA,TRBV19,NA,TRBJ2-6,CASSISVSGANVLTF,TGTGCCAGTAGTATCTCAGTCTCTGGGGCCAACGTCCTGACTTTC
NA,TRBV5-4,NA,TRBJ2-7,CASSFGRQYEQYF,TGTGCCAGCAGCTTCGGCCGGCAGTACGAGCAGTACTTC
NA,TRBV7-2,NA,TRBJ2-5,CASSRPRETQYF,TGTGCCAGCAGCCGCCCCCGAGAGACCCAGTACTTC
NA,TRBV7-8,NA,TRBJ1-3,CASSLAGGSSGNTIYF,TGTGCCAGCAGCTTAGCGGGGGGGAGCTCTGGAAACACCATATATTTT
NA,TRBV2,NA,TRBJ2-5,CASSQMIRIQETQYF,TGTGCCAGCAGTCAAATGATACGAATTCAAGAGACCCAGTACTTC
NA,TRBV5-1,NA,TRBJ2-2,CASSQAGPNTGELFF,TGCGCCAGCAGCCAGGCAGGGCCGAACACCGGGGAGCTGTTTTTT
few,TRBV5-1,NA,TRBJ1-4,CASSLNPRANEKLFF,TGCGCCAGCAGCTTGAATCCCCGGGCTAATGAAAAACTGTTTTTT
NA,TRBV7-8,TRBD1,TRBJ1-2,CASSRTGAYGYTF,TGTGCCAGCAGCCGGACAGGAGCCTATGGCTACACCTTC
NA,TRBV7-3,TRBD2,TRBJ2-3,CASNNGTSKDTQYF,TGTGCCAGCAATAACGGGACTAGCAAAGATACGCAGTATTTT
NA,TRBV28,NA,TRBJ2-1,CASNSQGSEQFF,TGTGCCAGCAATTCCCAGGGGAGTGAGCAGTTCTTC
NA,TRBV9,TRBD1,TRBJ2-7,CASSADRQGARFEQYF,TGTGCCAGCAGCGCCGACCGACAGGGGGCGCGGTTCGAGCAGTACTTC
NA,TRBV28,NA,TRBJ2-3,CASSLRGTDTQYF,TGTGCCAGCAGTTTGCGGGGCACAGATACGCAGTATTTT
NA,TRBV7-2,TRBD1,TRBJ1-6,CASSIGTVNSPLHF,TGTGCCAGCAGCATAGGGACAGTTAATTCACCCCTCCACTTT
NA,TRBV7-2,NA,TRBJ2-2,CASSLGARGRWAGELFF,TGTGCCAGCAGCTTAGGGGCCCGGGGGAGGTGGGCCGGGGAGCTGTTTTTT
NA,TRBV10-2,TRBD2,TRBJ2-5,CASNRAGGVETQYF,TGCGCCAGCAATAGAGCGGGGGGCGTGGAGACCCAGTACTTC
NA,TRBV5-1,NA,TRBJ2-2,CASSLAGPNTGELFF,TGCGCCAGCAGCTTGGCGGGACCGAACACCGGGGAGCTGTTTTTT
once,TRBV7-8,NA,TRBJ1-5,CASSFGTLYSNQPQHF,TGTGCCAGCAGCTTTGGGACACTCTATAGCAATCAGCCCCAGCATTTT
few,TRBV7-3,NA,TRBJ2-5,CASSLTLGSSQETQYF,TGTGCCAGCAGCTTAACCCTCGGGTCGAGCCAAGAGACCCAGTACTTC
many,TRBV2,NA,TRBJ1-1,CASRATYLGGEAFF,TGTGCCAGCAGAGCGACCTATCTTGGAGGTGAAGCTTTCTTT
NA,TRBV11-2,TRBD2,TRBJ2-3,CASGTSGFIDTQYF,TGTGCCTCCGGGACTAGCGGGTTTATAGATACGCAGTATTTT
many,TRBV14,NA,TRBJ1-2,CASSQTTEDNYGYTF,TGTGCCAGCAGCCAAACGACTGAGGATAACTATGGCTACACCTTC
NA,TRBV6-1,NA,TRBJ2-2,CASSDLGGGELFF,TGTGCCAGCAGTGACCTAGGGGGAGGGGAGCTGTTTTTT
few,TRBV2,NA,TRBJ2-2,CASSETGLANTGELFF,TGTGCCAGCAGTGAGACGGGCCTCGCGAACACCGGGGAGCTGTTTTTT
NA,TRBV4-1,NA,TRBJ1-5,CASSQDFGGLSNQPQHF,TGCGCCAGCAGCCAAGATTTTGGGGGTTTGAGCAATCAGCCCCAGCATTTT
NA,TRBV6-5,NA,TRBJ1-6,CASSYVKGDSPLHF,TGTGCCAGCAGTTACGTGAAGGGGGATTCACCCCTCCACTTT
NA,TRBV5-1,NA,TRBJ2-7,CASSWDQYEQYF,TGCGCCAGCAGCTGGGACCAATACGAGCAGTACTTC